The T cell receptor beta chain described here comes from a study of blood T cells in healthy people across ages. CDR3 length equals 15 residues. Germline V gene lookup returns CDR1 MDHEN and CDR2 SYDVKM. Between the trimmed V and J ends, which lost 5 bases and 8 bases, there was a span of 19 bases. This clonotype was detected many times. Combining a sample-barcoded 5' primer with a J-beta primer mix, a second PCR ran for 7 to 11 cycles. MiXCR, run by TCRdb on the 5' RACE reads, gives a single entry per CDR3 protein. The repertoire holds 600,000 to 900,000 distinct CDR3 sequences, with around a quarter as singletons. The sample also formed part of further work on T cells of mothers and their children.

Sequenced input: blood. V and J are TRBV28 and TRBJ2-1; a weak D match, TRBD1 (6 bases). The receptor comes from a boy aged 10-17 years in good health. The CDR3 bases are TGTGCCAGCAGTCCGAACCTCAGGGGACGTGATGAGCAGTTCTTC. This encodes CASSPNLRGRDEQFF. Based on the CDR3 plus reference TRBV28 and TRBJ2-1, the full variable domain is DVKVTQSSRYLVKRTGEKVFLECVQDMDHENMFWYRQDPGLGLRLIYFSYDVKMKEKGDIPEGYSVSREKKERFSLILESASTNQTSMYLCASSPNLRGRDEQFFGPGTRLTVL.